The 21 T cell receptor beta chains given below trace back to one sample, sequenced in a study of cytomegalovirus exposure and HLA in healthy donors. The primer mix had 60 Vbeta and 13 Jbeta primers. This table comes from immunoSEQ multiplex PCR, and its TCRdb copy is limited to in-frame clones, with some not included. The table includes more than 110,000 clones, 80% detected once. Sequenced sample: PBMCs. Source of these receptors: a female donor in good health and CMV-seronegative.

CDR3 amino acids: CSVAQRLGAVAYTF. For the CDR3, the DNA is TGCAGCGTAGCCCAGAGGCTCGGTGCCGTCGCCTACACCTTC. The V and J genes are TRBV29-1 and TRBJ1-2; D is unresolved. There are 14 residues in the CDR3. V was clipped by 6 bases and J by 10 bases, with 24 bases between them. Germline CDR1 SQVTM, CDR2 ANQGSEA.

This clone was seen a few times. The chain joins TRBV15 to TRBJ2-5; the match to TRBD2 covers 7 bases. Trimming took 1 base from V and 4 from J; bases not matched to a gene: 9. Germline CDR1 and CDR2: LNHNV and YYDKDF (reference sequence). The CDR3 runs to 16 residues. This CDR3 is CATSRGGGGVGETQYF. The CDR3 nucleotides are TGTGCCACCAGCAGAGGTGGGGGGGGAGTTGGAGAGACCCAGTACTTC.

This clone was seen once. This chain connects TRBV5-1 to TRBJ1-1, with TRBD1 identical over 9 bases. The CDR3 is 17 amino acids. Trimming removed 4 bases from V and 2 bases from J; junction bases left unmatched: 12. The germline V gene encodes CDR1 SGHRS and CDR2 YFSETQ. Here the CDR3 reads CASSPRQGEMLNTEAFF. The CDR3 DNA reads TGCGCCAGCAGCCCCAGACAGGGGGAGATGCTTAACACTGAAGCTTTCTTT.

The V and J genes are TRBV30 and TRBJ2-1; D call uncertain. Trimming stripped 1 base from V and 7 bases from J, with 5 bases between. This CDR3 region has 11 residues. Germline CDR1 and CDR2: GTSNPN and SVGIG (reference sequence). The CDR3 DNA is TGTGCCTGGAGTGCCCCGAATGAGCAGTTCTTC. Its protein is CAWSAPNEQFF.

This clone was seen just once. This chain links TRBV7-9 with TRBJ1-5; weak D call: TRBD1 (5 bases). This CDR3 comprises 15 residues. Trimming took off 3 bases at V and 6 bases at J, with 15 bases between the two ends. Germline V gives CDR1 SEHNR, CDR2 FQNEAQ (reference sequence). The CDR3 here is CASSLGGSVGQPQHF. CDR3 sequence (DNA): TGTGCCAGCAGCTTGGGGGGTTCGGTAGGTCAGCCCCAGCATTTT.

Here the CDR3 reads CASSWDREHEKLFF. DNA for the CDR3: TGCGCCAGCAGCTGGGACAGGGAGCATGAAAAACTGTTTTTT. The chain is built from TRBV5-1 and TRBJ1-4, with 9 nucleotides matching TRBD1. The CDR3 consists of 14 residues. Looked up from germline, CDR1 is SGHRS and CDR2 is YFSETQ. With V trimmed by 3 bases and J by 6 bases, 3 bases remained unmatched.

The J gene is TRBJ2-7, the V gene TRBV6-5; unclear D gene. CDR3 length equals 12 residues. Germline V gene sequence: CDR1 MNHEY, CDR2 SVGAGI. The V and J ends lost 6 bases and 5 bases respectively, with 11 bases between them. The CDR3 DNA is TGTGCCAGCAGGTCCGAGGCCCACGAGCAGTACTTC. Translating gives CASRSEAHEQYF.

The V call is TRBV6-1, the J call TRBJ1-5, with 9 bases that match TRBD1. The CDR3 extends over 16 amino acids. Germline CDR1 is MNHNS and CDR2 is SASEGT. The V and J ends lost 2 bases and 9 bases, in that order; junction bases with no gene match: 11. Here the CDR3 DNA reads TGTGCCAGCAGTGAATGGGACAGGGATCTCTCTGGGCCCCAGCATTTT. Translation: CASSEWDRDLSGPQHF.

The V call is TRBV28, the J call TRBJ1-5; TRBD1 matches 8 bases. The CDR3 sequence is 15 residues long. Per the germline V gene, CDR1 is MDHEN and CDR2 is SYDVKM. Trimming took 5 bases from V and 3 from J; bases not matched to a gene: 6. CDR3 nucleotides: TGTGCCAGCAGTCCCAGGGACAGGTACAATCAGCCCCAGCATTTT. This codes for CASSPRDRYNQPQHF. The whole variable domain, remainder taken from reference TRBV28 and TRBJ1-5, is DVKVTQSSRYLVKRTGEKVFLECVQDMDHENMFWYRQDPGLGLRLIYFSYDVKMKEKGDIPEGYSVSREKKERFSLILESASTNQTSMYLCASSPRDRYNQPQHFGDGTRLSIL.

The chain combines TRBV7-9 with TRBJ1-1, with 9 bases fitting TRBD1. The CDR3 is 16 residues long. Germline trimming cut 5 bases from V and 1 base from J; bases unmatched to any gene: 8. Germline CDR1 reads SEHNR; CDR2 reads FQNEAQ (reference sequence). The CDR3 reads CASSLDRGWENTEAFF. The CDR3 bases are TGTGCCAGCAGCCTGGACAGGGGTTGGGAGAACACTGAAGCTTTCTTT.

This clone was picked up a small number of times. The J gene is TRBJ1-2, the V gene TRBV19; the D gene is possibly TRBD1 (6 bases). The V gene lost 9 bases and the J gene lost 4 bases, with 15 bases spanning the gap. Germline CDR1 reads LNHDA; CDR2 reads SQIVND (reference sequence). The CDR3 consists of 13 residues. The CDR3 DNA reads as TGTGCCAGCGGAGGACAGAGCTCCTATGGCTACACCTTC. It specifies CASGGQSSYGYTF.

The chain employs TRBV28 and TRBJ2-1; 10 bases map to TRBD2. Germline trimming cut 10 bases from V and 3 bases from J; bases unmatched to any gene: 3. This CDR3 is built from 13 residues. CDR1 is MDHEN and CDR2 is SYDVKM in the germline V gene. This CDR3 is CAIGLADYNEQFF. The CDR3, as DNA: TGTGCCATCGGACTAGCGGACTACAATGAGCAGTTCTTC.

The CDR3 is CASRRRSQETQYF. The CDR3 nucleotides read TGTGCCAGCAGGCGGCGGAGCCAAGAGACCCAGTACTTC. The chain links TRBV25-1 to TRBJ2-5; no reliable D call. The CDR3 consists of 13 residues. Germline CDR1 MGHDK, CDR2 SYGVNS. V was shortened by 6 bases and J by 1 base, with 9 bases between the two germline ends.

This clone occurred a few times. The rearrangement uses TRBV29-1 and TRBJ2-7, with D unclear. This CDR3 is 10 amino acids long. In germline, CDR1 is SQVTM, CDR2 ANQGSEA. V lost 4 bases to trimming and J lost 6 bases, with 7 bases between them. CDR3 sequence (DNA): TGCAGCGTTGCTGAGTTCGAGCAGTACTTC. Protein sequence: CSVAEFEQYF.

This clone was detected once. This chain joins TRBV25-1 and TRBJ2-5; 7 bases match TRBD2. J was trimmed by 4 bases and V by 4 bases; bases with no gene match: 12. Per the germline V gene, CDR1 is MGHDK and CDR2 is SYGVNS. The CDR3 spans 16 residues. In DNA, the CDR3 is TGTGCCAGCAGTGGTGTACGAGGGAGGGCCGGAGAGACCCAGTACTTC. Protein product: CASSGVRGRAGETQYF. The complete variable domain, with remaining parts taken from reference TRBV25-1 and TRBJ2-5, reads EADIYQTPRYLVIGTGKKITLECSQTMGHDKMYWYQQDPGMELHLIHYSYGVNSTEKGDLSSESTVSRIRTEHFPLTLESARPSHTSQYLCASSGVRGRAGETQYFGPGTRLLVL.

This chain uses TRBV27 with TRBJ1-1, with TRBD1 identical over 7 bases. CDR1 is MNHEY, CDR2 SMNVEV, per germline (reference sequence). There are 13 residues in the CDR3. With V trimmed by 7 bases and J by 7 bases, 9 bases remained unmatched. The CDR3 DNA reads as TGTGCCAGCATCGCGACAGGGCTGCGTGAAGCTTTCTTT. Translation: CASIATGLREAFF.

The gene calls are TRBV6-5 and TRBJ1-4; D ambiguous. Trimming cost V 6 bases and J 4 bases, with 12 bases left between them. This CDR3 has 14 residues. CDR1 and CDR2 from the germline V gene are MNHEY and SVGAGI. The CDR3 DNA reads TGTGCCAGCAGCAGGCAGAGAAATAATGAAAAACTGTTTTTT. It encodes CASSRQRNNEKLFF.

The V call is TRBV5-1, the J call TRBJ2-5; no clear D. This CDR3 spans 13 amino acids. Trimming shortened V by 1 base and J by 5 bases, and 9 bases separated the two germline ends. Germline loops: CDR1 SGHRS, CDR2 YFSETQ. CDR3 region: CASSLRSLETQYF. The CDR3 bases are TGCGCCAGCAGCTTGCGGAGCTTGGAGACCCAGTACTTC.

This chain connects TRBV5-6 to TRBJ2-1, with 11 positions matching TRBD2. Looked up from germline, CDR1 is SGHDT and CDR2 is YYEEEE. CDR3 length: 17 amino acids. Trimming cost V 0 bases and J 9 bases; bases outside gene matches: 11. DNA of the CDR3: TGTGCCAGCAGCTTGGGGGGACTCGGGACTAGCGGAAGTGAGCAGTTCTTC. Translating it yields CASSLGGLGTSGSEQFF.

The chain has TRBV29-1 and TRBJ1-2, with a tentative D call TRBD1 (6 bases). Trimming took off 1 base at V and 1 base at J, with 13 bases between the two ends. The CDR3 is 15 amino acids. Germline assignment: CDR1 SQVTM and CDR2 ANQGSEA. DNA of the CDR3: TGCAGCGTTGAAGTGGGGGACATACTTAACTATGGCTACACCTTC. Translating gives CSVEVGDILNYGYTF. Full variable domain (remainder filled in from reference TRBV29-1 and TRBJ1-2): SAVISQKPSRDICQRGTSLTIQCQVDSQVTMMFWYRQQPGQSLTLIATANQGSEATYESGFVIDKFPISRPNLTFSTLTVSNMSPEDSSIYLCSVEVGDILNYGYTFGSGTRLTVV.

This chain joins TRBV18 and TRBJ1-1; weak D call: TRBD1 (6 bases). V lost 6 bases to trimming and J lost 6 bases, with 11 bases between them. Germline V gives CDR1 KGHSH, CDR2 LQKENI. This CDR3 has 12 amino acids. In nucleotides, the CDR3 is TGTGCCAGCTCTCAGGGGTTGGCTGAAGCTTTCTTT. Encoded protein: CASSQGLAEAFF.